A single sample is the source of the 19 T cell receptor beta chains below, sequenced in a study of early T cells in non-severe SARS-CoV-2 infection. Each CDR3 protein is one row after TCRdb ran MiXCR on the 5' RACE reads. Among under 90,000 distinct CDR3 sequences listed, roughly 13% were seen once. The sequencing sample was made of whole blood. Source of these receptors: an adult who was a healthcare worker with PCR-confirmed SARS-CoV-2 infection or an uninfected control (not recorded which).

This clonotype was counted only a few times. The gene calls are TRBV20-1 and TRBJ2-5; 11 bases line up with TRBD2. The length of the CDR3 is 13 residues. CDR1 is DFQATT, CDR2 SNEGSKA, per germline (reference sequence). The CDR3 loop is CRLAGDSGETQYF. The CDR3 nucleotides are TGCAGACTAGCGGGAGATTCTGGAGAGACCCAGTACTTC.

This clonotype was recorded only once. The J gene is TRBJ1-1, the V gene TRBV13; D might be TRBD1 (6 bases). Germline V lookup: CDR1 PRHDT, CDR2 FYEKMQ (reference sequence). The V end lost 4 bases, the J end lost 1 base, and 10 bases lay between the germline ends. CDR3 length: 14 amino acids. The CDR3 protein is CASSSQGENTEAFF. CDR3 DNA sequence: TGTGCCAGCAGCTCACAGGGTGAGAACACTGAAGCTTTCTTT.

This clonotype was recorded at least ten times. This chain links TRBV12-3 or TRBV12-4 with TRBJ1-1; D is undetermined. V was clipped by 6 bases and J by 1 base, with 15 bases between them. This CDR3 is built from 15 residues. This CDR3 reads CASSPHLLGNTEAFF. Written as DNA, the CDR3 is TGTGCCAGCAGCCCTCACCTTCTGGGGAACACTGAAGCTTTCTTT.

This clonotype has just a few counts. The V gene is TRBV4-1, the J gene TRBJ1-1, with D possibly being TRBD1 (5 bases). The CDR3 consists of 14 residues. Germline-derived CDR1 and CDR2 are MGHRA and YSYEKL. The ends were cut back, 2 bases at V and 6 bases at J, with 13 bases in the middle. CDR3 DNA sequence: TGCGCCAGCAGCCAAACTCGGACACCCCCTGAAGCTTTCTTT. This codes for CASSQTRTPPEAFF.

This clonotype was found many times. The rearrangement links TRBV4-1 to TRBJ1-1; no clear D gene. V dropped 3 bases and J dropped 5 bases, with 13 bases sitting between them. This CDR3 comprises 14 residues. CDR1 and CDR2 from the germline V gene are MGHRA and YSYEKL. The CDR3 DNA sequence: TGCGCCAGCAGCCAGATCCCGACGGTTACTGAAGCTTTCTTT. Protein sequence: CASSQIPTVTEAFF.

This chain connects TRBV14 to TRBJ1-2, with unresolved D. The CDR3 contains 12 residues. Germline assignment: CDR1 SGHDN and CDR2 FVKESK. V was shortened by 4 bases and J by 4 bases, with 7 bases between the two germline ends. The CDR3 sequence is CASSPDLYGYTF. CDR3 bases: TGTGCCAGCAGCCCAGACCTCTATGGCTACACCTTC.

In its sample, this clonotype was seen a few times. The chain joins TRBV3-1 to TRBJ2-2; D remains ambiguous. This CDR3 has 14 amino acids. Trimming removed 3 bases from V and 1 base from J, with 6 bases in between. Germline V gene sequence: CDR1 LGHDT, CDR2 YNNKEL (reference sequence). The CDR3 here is CASSQVVNTGELFF. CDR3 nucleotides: TGTGCCAGCAGCCAGGTGGTGAACACCGGGGAGCTGTTTTTT.

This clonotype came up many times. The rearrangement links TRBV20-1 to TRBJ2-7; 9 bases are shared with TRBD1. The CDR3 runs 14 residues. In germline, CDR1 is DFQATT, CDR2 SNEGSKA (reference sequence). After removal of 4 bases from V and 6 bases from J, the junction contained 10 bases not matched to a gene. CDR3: CSAMRDRAKFEQYF. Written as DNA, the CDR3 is TGCAGTGCTATGCGGGACAGGGCTAAGTTCGAGCAGTACTTC.

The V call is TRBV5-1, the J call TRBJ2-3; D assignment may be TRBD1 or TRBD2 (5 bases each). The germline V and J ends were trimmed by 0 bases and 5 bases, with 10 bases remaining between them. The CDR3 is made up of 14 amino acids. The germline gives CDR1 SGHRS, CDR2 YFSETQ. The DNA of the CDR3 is TGCGCCAGCAGCTTGGTTCCGGGGCTAGATACGCAGTATTTT. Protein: CASSLVPGLDTQYF.

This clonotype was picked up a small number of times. The CDR3 region is CASSDSGGRSQYF. Here the CDR3 DNA reads TGTGCCAGCAGCGACAGCGGCGGCCGATCCCAGTACTTC. The gene calls are TRBV7-2 and TRBJ2-5; possibly TRBD1 or TRBD2 for D (5 bases each). The V end was cut by 5 bases, the J end by 9 bases, with 16 bases between. Germline V gene sequence: CDR1 SGHTA, CDR2 FQGNSA. CDR3 length equals 13 residues.

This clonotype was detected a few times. The CDR3 nucleotides are TGTGCCAGCAGCGGAGTGGGTCAGCCCCAGCATTTT. This sequence encodes CASSGVGQPQHF. The V gene is TRBV7-2, the J gene TRBJ1-5; D is uncertain. Germline CDR1 is SGHTA and CDR2 is FQGNSA. Trimming took off 5 bases at V and 6 bases at J, with 8 bases between the two ends. This CDR3 spans 12 amino acids.

This chain's CDR3 is CSVVTGAYYEQYF. The CDR3 bases are TGCAGCGTTGTGACAGGGGCCTACTACGAGCAGTACTTC. This chain uses TRBV29-1 with TRBJ2-7; the match to TRBD1 covers 8 bases. CDR3 length: 13 residues. Germline CDR1 and CDR2: SQVTM and ANQGSEA. V lost 4 bases and J lost 3; bases outside the gene matches: 5.

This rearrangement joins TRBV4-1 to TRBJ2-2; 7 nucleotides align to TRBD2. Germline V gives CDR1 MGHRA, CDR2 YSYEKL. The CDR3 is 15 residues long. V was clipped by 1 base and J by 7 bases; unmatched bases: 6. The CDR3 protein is CASSQGSGVGGELFF. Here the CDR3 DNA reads TGCGCCAGCAGCCAAGGCAGCGGGGTGGGCGGGGAGCTGTTTTTT.

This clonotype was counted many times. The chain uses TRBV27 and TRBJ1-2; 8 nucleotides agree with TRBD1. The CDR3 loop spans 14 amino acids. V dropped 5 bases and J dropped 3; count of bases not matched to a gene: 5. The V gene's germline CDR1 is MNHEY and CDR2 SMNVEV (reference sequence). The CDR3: CASSGQGPYYGYTF. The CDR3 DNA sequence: TGTGCCAGCAGTGGACAGGGACCTTACTATGGCTACACCTTC.

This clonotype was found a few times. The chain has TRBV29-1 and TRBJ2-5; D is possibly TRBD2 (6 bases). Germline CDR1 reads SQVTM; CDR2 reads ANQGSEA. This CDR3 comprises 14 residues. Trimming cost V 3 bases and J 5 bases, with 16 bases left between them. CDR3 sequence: CSVDRAAEGETQYF. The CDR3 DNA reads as TGCAGCGTTGATAGGGCGGCGGAGGGGGAGACCCAGTACTTC.

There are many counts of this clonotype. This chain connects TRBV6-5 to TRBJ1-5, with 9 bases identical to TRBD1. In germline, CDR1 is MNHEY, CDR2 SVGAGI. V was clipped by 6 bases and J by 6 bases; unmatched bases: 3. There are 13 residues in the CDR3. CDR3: CASRGQGVQPQHF. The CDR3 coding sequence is TGTGCCAGCAGGGGACAGGGAGTTCAGCCCCAGCATTTT.

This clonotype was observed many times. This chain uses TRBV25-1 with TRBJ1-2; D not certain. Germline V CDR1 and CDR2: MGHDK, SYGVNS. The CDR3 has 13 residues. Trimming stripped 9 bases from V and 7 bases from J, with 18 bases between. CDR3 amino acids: CARDMDFRTGYTF. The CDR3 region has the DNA TGTGCCAGAGACATGGACTTTCGTACTGGCTACACCTTC.

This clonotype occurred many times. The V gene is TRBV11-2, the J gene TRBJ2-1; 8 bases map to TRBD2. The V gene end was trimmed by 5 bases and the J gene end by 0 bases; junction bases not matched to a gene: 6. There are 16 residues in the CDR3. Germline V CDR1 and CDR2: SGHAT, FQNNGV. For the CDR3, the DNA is TGTGCCAGCAGCCTACAACTAGCGGACTCCTACAATGAGCAGTTCTTC. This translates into CASSLQLADSYNEQFF.

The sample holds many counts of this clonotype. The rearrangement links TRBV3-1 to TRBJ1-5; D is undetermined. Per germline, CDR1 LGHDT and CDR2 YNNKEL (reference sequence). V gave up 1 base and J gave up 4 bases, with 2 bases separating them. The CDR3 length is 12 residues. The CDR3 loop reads CASSQGNQPQHF. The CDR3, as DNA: TGTGCCAGCAGCCAAGGTAATCAGCCCCAGCATTTT.